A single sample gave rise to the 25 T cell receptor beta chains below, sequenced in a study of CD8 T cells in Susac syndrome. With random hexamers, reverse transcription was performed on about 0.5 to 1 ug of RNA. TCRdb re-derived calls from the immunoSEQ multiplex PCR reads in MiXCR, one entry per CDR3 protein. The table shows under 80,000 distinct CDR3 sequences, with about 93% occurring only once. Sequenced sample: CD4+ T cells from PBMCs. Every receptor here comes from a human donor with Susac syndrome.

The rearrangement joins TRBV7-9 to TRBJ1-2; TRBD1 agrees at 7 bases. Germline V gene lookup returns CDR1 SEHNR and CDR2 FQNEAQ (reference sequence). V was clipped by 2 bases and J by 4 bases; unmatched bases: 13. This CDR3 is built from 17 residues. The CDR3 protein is CASSLILTGNLLYGYTF. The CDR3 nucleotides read TGTGCCAGCAGCTTAATTCTGACAGGGAATCTCCTCTATGGCTACACCTTC. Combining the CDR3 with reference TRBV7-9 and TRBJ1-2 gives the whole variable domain DTGVSQNPRHKITKRGQNVTFRCDPISEHNRLYWYRQTLGQGPEFLTYFQNEAQLEKSRLLSDRFSAERPKGSFSTLEIQRTEQGDSAMYLCASSLILTGNLLYGYTFGSGTRLTVV.

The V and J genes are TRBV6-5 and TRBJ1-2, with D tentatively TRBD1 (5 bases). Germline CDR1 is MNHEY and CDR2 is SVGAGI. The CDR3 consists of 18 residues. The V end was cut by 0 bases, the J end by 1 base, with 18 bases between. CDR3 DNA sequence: TGTGCCAGCAGTTACTCGATTAGCCGGGGCTTGGGTAACTATGGCTACACCTTC. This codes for CASSYSISRGLGNYGYTF.

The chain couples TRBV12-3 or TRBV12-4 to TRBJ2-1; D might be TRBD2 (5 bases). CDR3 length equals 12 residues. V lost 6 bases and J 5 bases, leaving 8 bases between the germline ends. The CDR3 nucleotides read TGTGCCAGCAGGAGGGAGAACAATGAGCAGTTCTTC. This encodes CASRRENNEQFF.

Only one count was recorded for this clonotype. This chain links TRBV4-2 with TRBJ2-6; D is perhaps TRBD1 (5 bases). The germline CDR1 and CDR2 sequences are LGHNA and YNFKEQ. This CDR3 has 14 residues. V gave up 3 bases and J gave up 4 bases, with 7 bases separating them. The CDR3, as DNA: TGTGCCAGCAGCCAGACAGACGGGGCCAACGTCCTGACTTTC. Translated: CASSQTDGANVLTF.

Here the CDR3 reads CASSLVGVNYGYTF. The CDR3, as DNA: TGTGCCAGCAGTTTAGTGGGGGTTAACTATGGCTACACCTTC. V gene TRBV28 combines with J gene TRBJ1-2, with D maybe TRBD1 (5 bases). The CDR3 is 14 amino acids. The V end was cut by 2 bases, the J end by 1 base, with 8 bases between. Germline CDR1 and CDR2: MDHEN and SYDVKM.

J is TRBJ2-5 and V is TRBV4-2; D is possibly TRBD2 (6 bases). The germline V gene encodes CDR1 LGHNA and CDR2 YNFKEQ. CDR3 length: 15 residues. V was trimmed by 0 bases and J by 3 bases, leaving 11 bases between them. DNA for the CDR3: TGTGCCAGCAGCCAAGATTCTACGGGGGAAGAGACCCAGTACTTC. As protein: CASSQDSTGEETQYF.

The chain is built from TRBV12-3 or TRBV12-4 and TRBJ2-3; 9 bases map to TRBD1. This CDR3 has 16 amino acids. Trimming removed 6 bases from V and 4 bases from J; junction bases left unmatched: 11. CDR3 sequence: CASSFQGQGRADTQYF. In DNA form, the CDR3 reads TGTGCCAGCAGCTTCCAAGGACAGGGGCGCGCAGATACGCAGTATTTT.

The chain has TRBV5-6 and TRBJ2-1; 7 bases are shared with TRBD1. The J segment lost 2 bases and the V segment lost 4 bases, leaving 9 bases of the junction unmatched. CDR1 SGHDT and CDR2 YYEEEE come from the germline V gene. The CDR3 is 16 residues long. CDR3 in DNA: TGTGCCAGCAGCCCTCGTTTGACAGGGACCTACAATGAGCAGTTCTTC. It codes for CASSPRLTGTYNEQFF. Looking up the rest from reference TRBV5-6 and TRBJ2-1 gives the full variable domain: DAGVTQSPTHLIKTRGQQVTLRCSPKSGHDTVSWYQQALGQGPQFIFQYYEEEERQRGNFPDRFSGHQFPNYSSELNVNALLLGDSALYLCASSPRLTGTYNEQFFGPGTRLTVL.

CDR3 nucleotide sequence: TGTGCCCTCGGCGGGCAGACCGGAAACATTCAGTACTTC. Amino acid sequence: CALGGQTGNIQYF. The rearrangement links TRBV28 to TRBJ2-4; D may be TRBD2 (5 bases). The CDR3 sequence is 13 residues long. Trimming took 11 bases from V and 6 from J, leaving 17 bases between them. Germline-derived CDR1 and CDR2 are MDHEN and SYDVKM.

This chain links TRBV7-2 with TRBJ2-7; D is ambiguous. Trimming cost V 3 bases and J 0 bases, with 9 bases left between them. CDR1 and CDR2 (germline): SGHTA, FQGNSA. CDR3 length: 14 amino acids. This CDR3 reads CASSLVGISYEQYF. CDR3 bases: TGTGCCAGCAGCTTGGTAGGGATCTCCTACGAGCAGTACTTC.

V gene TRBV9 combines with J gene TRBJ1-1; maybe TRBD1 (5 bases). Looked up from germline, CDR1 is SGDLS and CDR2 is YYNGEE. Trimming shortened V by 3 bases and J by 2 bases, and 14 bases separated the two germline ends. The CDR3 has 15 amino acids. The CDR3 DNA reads TGTGCCAGCAGCGAGAGGGGCAGGGCAAACACTGAAGCTTTCTTT. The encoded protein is CASSERGRANTEAFF.

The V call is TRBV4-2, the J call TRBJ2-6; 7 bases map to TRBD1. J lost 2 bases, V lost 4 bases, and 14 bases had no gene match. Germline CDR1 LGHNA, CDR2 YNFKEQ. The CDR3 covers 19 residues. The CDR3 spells CASSLQGPLFPTGANVLTF. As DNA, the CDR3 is TGTGCCAGCAGCCTACAGGGGCCCCTCTTCCCCACTGGGGCCAACGTCCTGACTTTC.

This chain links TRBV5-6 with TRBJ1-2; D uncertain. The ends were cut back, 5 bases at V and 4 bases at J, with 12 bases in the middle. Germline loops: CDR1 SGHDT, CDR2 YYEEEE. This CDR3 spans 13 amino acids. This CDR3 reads CASSPIRPYGYTF. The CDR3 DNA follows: TGTGCCAGCAGTCCCATCCGCCCCTATGGCTACACCTTC.

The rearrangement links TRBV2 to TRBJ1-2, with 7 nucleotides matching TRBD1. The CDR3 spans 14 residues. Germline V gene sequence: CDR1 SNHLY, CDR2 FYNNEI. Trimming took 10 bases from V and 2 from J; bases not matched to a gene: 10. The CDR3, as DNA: TGTGCCACCTTAGAACAGGGGTTCAACTATGGCTACACCTTC. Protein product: CATLEQGFNYGYTF.

CDR3 bases: TGTGCCAGCAGCCCCAGGCCACAGCCCGATACGCAGTATTTT. Amino acids: CASSPRPQPDTQYF. The rearrangement joins TRBV11-3 to TRBJ2-3; D gene ambiguous. The germline CDR1 and CDR2 sequences are SGHNT and YENEEA. The V end was cut by 5 bases, the J end by 6 bases, with 15 bases between. The CDR3 has 14 residues.

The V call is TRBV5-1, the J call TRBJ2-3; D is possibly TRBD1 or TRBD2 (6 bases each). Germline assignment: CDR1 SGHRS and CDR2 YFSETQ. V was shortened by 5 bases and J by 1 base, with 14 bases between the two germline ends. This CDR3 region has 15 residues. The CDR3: CASRTGDIGTDTQYF. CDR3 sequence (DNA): TGCGCCAGCAGAACGGGGGACATAGGCACAGATACGCAGTATTTT. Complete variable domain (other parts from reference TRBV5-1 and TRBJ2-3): KAGVTQTPRYLIKTRGQQVTLSCSPISGHRSVSWYQQTPGQGLQFLFEYFSETQRNKGNFPGRFSGRQFSNSRSEMNVSTLELGDSALYLCASRTGDIGTDTQYFGPGTRLTVL.

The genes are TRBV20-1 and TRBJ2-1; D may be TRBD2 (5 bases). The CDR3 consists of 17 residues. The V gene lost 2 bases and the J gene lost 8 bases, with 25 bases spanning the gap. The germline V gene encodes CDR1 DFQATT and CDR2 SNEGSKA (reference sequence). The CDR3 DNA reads TGCAGTGCTAGACAATTCAGGAAGGTCGAGGGCTCCGATGAGCAGTTCTTC. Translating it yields CSARQFRKVEGSDEQFF.

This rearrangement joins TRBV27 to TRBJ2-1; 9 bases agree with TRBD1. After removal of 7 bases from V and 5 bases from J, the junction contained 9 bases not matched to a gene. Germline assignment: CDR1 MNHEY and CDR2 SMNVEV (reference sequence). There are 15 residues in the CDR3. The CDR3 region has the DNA TGTGCCAGCAAGAGGGGACAGGGAGAACACAATGAGCAGTTCTTC. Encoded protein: CASKRGQGEHNEQFF.

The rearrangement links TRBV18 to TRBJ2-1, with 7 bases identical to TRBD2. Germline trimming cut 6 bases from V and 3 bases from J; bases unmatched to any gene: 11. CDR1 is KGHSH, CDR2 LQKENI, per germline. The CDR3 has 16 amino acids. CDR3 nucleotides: TGTGCCAGCTCCCCCACCGGATTAGCGGGCTACAATGAGCAGTTCTTC. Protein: CASSPTGLAGYNEQFF.

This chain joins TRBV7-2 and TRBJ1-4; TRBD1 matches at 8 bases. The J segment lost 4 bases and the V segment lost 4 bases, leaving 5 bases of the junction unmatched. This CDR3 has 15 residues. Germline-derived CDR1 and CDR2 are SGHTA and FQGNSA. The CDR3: CASSSLGQGNEKLFF. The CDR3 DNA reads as TGTGCCAGCAGCTCGCTTGGACAGGGTAATGAAAAACTGTTTTTT.

This CDR3 reads CASSQVRVGEQYF. The CDR3 DNA reads TGTGCCAGCAGCCAAGTGAGAGTAGGAGAGCAGTACTTC. The rearrangement joins TRBV3-1 to TRBJ2-7; D is unresolved. The germline V and J ends were trimmed by 1 base and 7 bases, with 11 bases remaining between them. The CDR3 runs to 13 residues. Germline CDR1 is LGHDT and CDR2 is YNNKEL (reference sequence).

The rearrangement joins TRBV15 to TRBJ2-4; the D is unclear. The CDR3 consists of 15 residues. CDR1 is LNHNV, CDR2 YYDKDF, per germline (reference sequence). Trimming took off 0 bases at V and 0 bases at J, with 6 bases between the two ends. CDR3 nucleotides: TGTGCCACCAGCAGAGATCTGGGAGCCAAAAACATTCAGTACTTC. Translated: CATSRDLGAKNIQYF. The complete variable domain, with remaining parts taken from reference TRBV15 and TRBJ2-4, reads DAMVIQNPRYQVTQFGKPVTLSCSQTLNHNVMYWYQQKSSQAPKLLFHYYDKDFNNEADTPDNFQSRRPNTSFCFLDIRSPGLGDTAMYLCATSRDLGAKNIQYFGAGTRLSVL.

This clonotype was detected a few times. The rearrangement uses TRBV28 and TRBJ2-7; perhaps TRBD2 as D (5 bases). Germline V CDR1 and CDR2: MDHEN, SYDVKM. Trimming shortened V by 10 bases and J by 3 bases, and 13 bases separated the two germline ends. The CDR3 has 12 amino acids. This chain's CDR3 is CAITHRGYEQYF. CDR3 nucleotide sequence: TGTGCCATCACACACCGGGGCTACGAGCAGTACTTC.

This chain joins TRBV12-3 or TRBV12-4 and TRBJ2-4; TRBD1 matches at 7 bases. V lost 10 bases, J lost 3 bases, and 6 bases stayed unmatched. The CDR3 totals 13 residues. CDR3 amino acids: CATTGDGKNIQYF. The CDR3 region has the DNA TGTGCCACCACAGGGGACGGCAAAAACATTCAGTACTTC.

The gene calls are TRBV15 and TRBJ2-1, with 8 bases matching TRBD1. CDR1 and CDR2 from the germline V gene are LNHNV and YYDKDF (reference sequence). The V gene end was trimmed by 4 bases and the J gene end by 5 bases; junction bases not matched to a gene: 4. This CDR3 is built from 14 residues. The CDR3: CATSKGQAHNEQFF. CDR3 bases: TGTGCCACCAGCAAGGGACAGGCACACAATGAGCAGTTCTTC.